The 9 T cell receptor beta chains below come from one sample, sequenced in a study of blood T cell repertoires in COVID-19. Sequencing was performed with immunoSEQ multiplex PCR; in TCRdb, only in-frame clones are kept and a portion is missing. Here the sample spans 100,000 to 150,000 clones, around 80% being singletons. Source material: peripheral blood. These receptors were taken from a man aged 35 to 55 with active or convalescent COVID-19.

The chain combines TRBV21-1 with TRBJ2-2; the table assigns TRBD1, which was not confirmed against the DNA. TRBV21-1 is labeled a pseudogene. This CDR3 is 16 amino acids long. This CDR3 reads CASSPRQGRWTGELFF. In DNA, the CDR3 is TGTGCCAGCAGCCCACGACAGGGGCGGTGGACCGGGGAGCTGTTTTTT.

V usage is TRBV5-1 and J usage is TRBJ1-2; TRBD1 aligns across 8 bases. With V trimmed by 0 bases and J by 8 bases, 9 bases remained unmatched. Per the germline V gene, CDR1 is SGHRS and CDR2 is YFSETQ. The CDR3 length is 15 residues. CDR3 sequence reads: CASSLGVATGGGYTF. The DNA for the CDR3 is TGCGCCAGCAGCTTGGGAGTTGCTACAGGGGGAGGCTACACCTTC.

The CDR3 loop reads CASSIVPGEDEQYF. The CDR3 coding sequence is TGTGCCAGTAGTATAGTTCCTGGGGAGGACGAGCAGTACTTC. The rearrangement uses TRBV19 and TRBJ2-7; D is possibly TRBD2 (6 bases). This CDR3 contains 14 residues. Germline V gene lookup returns CDR1 LNHDA and CDR2 SQIVND (reference sequence). The V and J ends lost 1 base and 5 bases respectively, with 12 bases between them.

J is TRBJ2-2 and V is TRBV27, with a possible D match to TRBD2 (5 bases). Per germline, CDR1 MNHEY and CDR2 SMNVEV (reference sequence). The CDR3 loop spans 14 amino acids. The V end was cut by 3 bases, the J end by 1 base, with 6 bases between. CDR3 protein: CASSFGVNTGELFF. CDR3 bases: TGTGCCAGCAGTTTCGGGGTGAACACCGGGGAGCTGTTTTTT.

This clone came up once. CDR3: CASSQVRTEAFF. The DNA of the CDR3 is TGTGCCAGTAGTCAAGTGCGGACTGAAGCTTTCTTT. The chain couples TRBV19 to TRBJ1-1; D remains ambiguous. The CDR3 has 12 amino acids. Trimming shortened V by 5 bases and J by 5 bases, and 9 bases separated the two germline ends. Germline CDR1 is LNHDA and CDR2 is SQIVND (reference sequence). Full variable domain (rest looked up from reference TRBV19 and TRBJ1-1): DGGITQSPKYLFRKEGQNVTLSCEQNLNHDAMYWYRQDPGQGLRLIYYSQIVNDFQKGDIAEGYSVSREKKESFPLTVTSAQKNPTAFYLCASSQVRTEAFFGQGTRLTVV.

The chain recombines TRBV5-1 with TRBJ1-1; 9 bases align to TRBD1. This CDR3 comprises 12 residues. The germline V gene has CDR1 SGHRS and CDR2 YFSETQ. The V segment lost 5 bases and the J segment 7 bases; nucleotides outside the gene matches: 3. The CDR3 DNA reads as TGCGCCAGCAGGACAGGGGGACTTGAAGCTTTCTTT. Translation gives CASRTGGLEAFF. The full variable domain, rest sourced from reference TRBV5-1 and TRBJ1-1, is KAGVTQTPRYLIKTRGQQVTLSCSPISGHRSVSWYQQTPGQGLQFLFEYFSETQRNKGNFPGRFSGRQFSNSRSEMNVSTLELGDSALYLCASRTGGLEAFFGQGTRLTVV.

This clone has a handful of counts. The rearrangement links TRBV4-1 to TRBJ1-6, with D possibly matching TRBD1 (5 bases). The germline V gene has CDR1 MGHRA and CDR2 YSYEKL. The CDR3 is 16 amino acids. V lost 0 bases and J 6 bases, leaving 12 bases between the germline ends. The CDR3 sequence: CASSQDLTGGNSPLHF. The CDR3 bases are TGCGCCAGCAGCCAAGATCTAACCGGGGGTAATTCACCCCTCCACTTT.

V gene TRBV4-2 combines with J gene TRBJ2-7, with a weak D call TRBD1 (6 bases). CDR1 is LGHNA and CDR2 is YNFKEQ in the germline V gene. Trimming removed 6 bases at V and 1 base at J, with 13 bases between. This CDR3 region has 14 residues. DNA of the CDR3: TGTGCCAGCAGTCAGGGGCTAGGGTCCTACGAGCAGTACTTC. Translated: CASSQGLGSYEQYF.

This clone appeared a few times. The chain is built from TRBV5-6 and TRBJ2-7, with D maybe TRBD1 (6 bases). The CDR3 loop spans 14 amino acids. Trimming removed 4 bases from V and 4 bases from J, with 15 bases in between. Germline V gene data show CDR1 as SGHDT and CDR2 as YYEEEE. As DNA, the CDR3 is TGTGCCAGCAGCCAGGCCGCTAGGGGGTACGAGCAGTACTTC. Encoded protein: CASSQAARGYEQYF.